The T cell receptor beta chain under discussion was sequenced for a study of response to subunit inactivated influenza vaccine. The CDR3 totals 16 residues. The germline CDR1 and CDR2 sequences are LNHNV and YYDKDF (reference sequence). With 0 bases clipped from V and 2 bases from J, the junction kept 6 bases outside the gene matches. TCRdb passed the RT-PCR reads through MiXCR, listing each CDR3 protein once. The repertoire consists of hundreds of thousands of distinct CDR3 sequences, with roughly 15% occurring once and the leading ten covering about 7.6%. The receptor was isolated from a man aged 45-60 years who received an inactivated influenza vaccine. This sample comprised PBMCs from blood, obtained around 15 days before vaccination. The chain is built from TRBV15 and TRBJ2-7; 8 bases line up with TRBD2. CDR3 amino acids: CATSRDGGLGTYEQYF. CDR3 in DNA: TGTGCCACCAGCAGAGATGGGGGACTAGGTACCTACGAGCAGTACTTC.